The 7 T cell receptor beta chains below all came from one sample that was sequenced in a study of T cell repertoires in cytomegalovirus infection. TCRdb reprocessed the reads with MiXCR, giving one entry per CDR3 protein. The sample holds around 300,000 distinct CDR3 sequences, approximately 22% seen once. These TCRs are of unknown antigen specificity. Sequences were derived from cultured PBMCs, sampled from culture after CMV antigen stimulation. Receptor source: a human donor in good health (CMV status not recorded). Some clones in this sample may be carry-over from other donors' samples.

This clonotype showed up just a few times. CDR3 sequence (DNA): TGTGCCACCAGCAGGGGACTAGCGGGAGGAAACGAGCAGTACGTC. This gives the protein CATSRGLAGGNEQYV. This chain links TRBV15 with TRBJ2-7; 15 positions match TRBD2. The CDR3 sequence is 15 residues long. V gave up 3 bases and J gave up 5 bases; unmatched junction bases: 2. In germline, CDR1 is LNHNV, CDR2 YYDKDF (reference sequence).

This clonotype has only a few counts. This chain uses TRBV12-3 or TRBV12-4 with TRBJ1-5; possible D gene TRBD1, 5 bases. The ends were cut back, 5 bases at V and 0 bases at J, with 11 bases in the middle. The CDR3 is made up of 15 amino acids. The CDR3 DNA reads as TGTGCCAGCAGTCCACAGGAGTCTAGCAATCAGCCCCAGCATTTT. Translation gives CASSPQESSNQPQHF.

This clonotype turned up a few times. The chain employs TRBV20-1 and TRBJ2-1; TRBD2 aligns across 10 bases. The germline gives CDR1 DFQATT, CDR2 SNEGSKA (reference sequence). Trimming took 4 bases from V and 7 from J; bases not matched to a gene: 10. CDR3 length equals 15 residues. In DNA form, the CDR3 reads TGCAGTGCTAACGACCTAGCGGGAGTGGATAATGAGCAGTTCTTC. Translation gives CSANDLAGVDNEQFF.

This clonotype was seen a handful of times. The rearrangement links TRBV6-5 to TRBJ1-5; perhaps TRBD1 as D (5 bases). Per germline, CDR1 MNHEY and CDR2 SVGAGI. Trimming left V 6 bases short and J 0 bases short, with 12 bases between. CDR3 size: 15 residues. The CDR3 nucleotides are TGTGCCAGCAGGAGGACATCCTATAGCAATCAGCCCCAGCATTTT. It translates to CASRRTSYSNQPQHF.

This clonotype was detected ten times or more. The chain has TRBV6-1 and TRBJ1-2, with no clear D. The CDR3 is made up of 12 amino acids. Germline V CDR1 and CDR2: MNHNS, SASEGT. V shed 3 bases and J shed 4 bases, with 6 bases lying between them. Written as DNA, the CDR3 is TGTGCCAGCAGTGACAGCGTCTATGGCTACACCTTC. This sequence encodes CASSDSVYGYTF.

The chain joins TRBV6-5 to TRBJ2-2; TRBD2 might be the D (6 bases). Trimming removed 5 bases at V and 1 base at J, with 11 bases between. The germline gives CDR1 MNHEY, CDR2 SVGAGI. CDR3 length: 15 amino acids. Here the CDR3 reads CASSRNSGNTGELFF. The DNA of the CDR3 is TGTGCCAGCAGTCGAAATAGCGGGAACACCGGGGAGCTGTTTTTT.

This clonotype was seen repeatedly, ten times or more. This chain joins TRBV12-3 or TRBV12-4 and TRBJ1-5; D remains ambiguous. Trimming stripped 3 bases from V and 4 bases from J, with 10 bases between. The CDR3 has 14 residues. CDR3 region: CASSFFTQNQPQHF. The CDR3, as DNA: TGTGCCAGCAGTTTCTTTACACAAAATCAGCCCCAGCATTTT.